Included here is one TCR beta chain sequence, with context. This sample was included in a study of CD8 T cells in ankylosing spondylitis. Trimming took 11 bases from V and 1 from J; bases not matched to a gene: 6. The germline V gene has CDR1 KGHDR and CDR2 SFDVKD. The CDR3 sequence is 13 residues long. TCRdb reprocessed the 5' RACE reads via MiXCR and lists one record per CDR3 protein. The profile covers 36,000 or so distinct CDR3 sequences, with 13% appearing a single time and about a third taken by the ten largest. The chain links TRBV24-1 to TRBJ2-7, with 8 bases that match TRBD1. The sample taken for sequencing was synovial fluid, either unsorted or a sorted T cell fraction (not recorded which). This TCR derives from a male donor with ankylosing spondylitis. The CDR3 reads CAKPGQDSYEQYF. The CDR3 DNA sequence: TGTGCCAAGCCGGGACAGGATTCCTACGAGCAGTACTTC.